The source of this T cell receptor beta chain is a study of identical twins. General observations from the study: The study drew conclusions from cross-sectional statistical analysis, not from following the same donors.

This clonotype was recorded at least ten times. The antigen is undetermined. V gave up 6 bases and J gave up 7 bases; unmatched junction bases: 11. Germline V gives CDR1 MNHNS, CDR2 SASEGT. The CDR3 spans 16 residues. MiXCR, applied by TCRdb to the 5' RACE reads, yields one record per CDR3 protein. The sample includes approximately 150,000 distinct CDR3 sequences, roughly 3.2% seen only once; the top ten take around 8%. The TCR sequence derives from a man aged 18 to 29 in good health. Sample: memory T cells sorted from blood. This chain joins TRBV6-1 and TRBJ2-7; 14 nucleotides align to TRBD2. CDR3 coding DNA: TGTGCCAGCAGCCCGACTAGCGGGAGGGCCCGGGGTGAGCAGTACGTC. Translation: CASSPTSGRARGEQYV.